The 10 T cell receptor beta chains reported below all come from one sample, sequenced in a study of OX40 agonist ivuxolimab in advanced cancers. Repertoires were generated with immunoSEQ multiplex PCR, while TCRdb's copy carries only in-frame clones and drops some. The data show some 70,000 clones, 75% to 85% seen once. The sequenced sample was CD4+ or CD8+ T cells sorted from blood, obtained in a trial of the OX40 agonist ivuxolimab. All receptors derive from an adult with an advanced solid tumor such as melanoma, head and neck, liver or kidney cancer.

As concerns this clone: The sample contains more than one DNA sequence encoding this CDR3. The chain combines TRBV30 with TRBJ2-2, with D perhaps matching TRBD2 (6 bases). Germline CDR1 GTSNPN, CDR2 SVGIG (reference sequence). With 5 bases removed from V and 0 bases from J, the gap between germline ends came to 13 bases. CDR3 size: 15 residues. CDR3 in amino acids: CAWSGGATNTGELFF. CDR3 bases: TGTGCCTGGTCCGGCGGGGCTACGAACACCGGGGAGCTGTTTTTT.

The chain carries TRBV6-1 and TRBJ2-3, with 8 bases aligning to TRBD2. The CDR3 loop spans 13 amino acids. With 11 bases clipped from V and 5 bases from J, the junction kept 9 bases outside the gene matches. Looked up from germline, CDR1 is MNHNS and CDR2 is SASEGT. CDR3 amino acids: CASSVREGDTQYF. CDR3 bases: TGTGCCTCGAGCGTTCGGGAGGGAGATACGCAGTATTTT.

This CDR3 reads CASSLGGRSTDTQYF. The DNA of the CDR3 is TGTGCCAGCAGCTTAGGCGGGAGGAGCACAGATACGCAGTATTTT. The chain combines TRBV5-4 with TRBJ2-3; 8 positions match TRBD2. Per the germline V gene, CDR1 is SGHNT and CDR2 is YYREEE (reference sequence). The CDR3 is made up of 15 amino acids. J was trimmed by 0 bases and V by 2 bases; bases with no gene match: 2.

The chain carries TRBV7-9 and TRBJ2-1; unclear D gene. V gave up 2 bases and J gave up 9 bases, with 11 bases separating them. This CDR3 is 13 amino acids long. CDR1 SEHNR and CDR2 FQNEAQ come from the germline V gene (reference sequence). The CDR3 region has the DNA TGTGCCAGCAGCTTACAGCTGGGCAGTGAGCAGTTCTTC. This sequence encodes CASSLQLGSEQFF.

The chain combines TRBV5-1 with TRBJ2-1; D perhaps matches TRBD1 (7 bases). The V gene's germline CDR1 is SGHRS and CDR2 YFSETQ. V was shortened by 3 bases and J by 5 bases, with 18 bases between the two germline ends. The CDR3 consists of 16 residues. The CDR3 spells CASSWGARGTDNEQFF. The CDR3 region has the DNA TGCGCCAGCAGCTGGGGGGCCCGAGGGACAGACAATGAGCAGTTCTTC.

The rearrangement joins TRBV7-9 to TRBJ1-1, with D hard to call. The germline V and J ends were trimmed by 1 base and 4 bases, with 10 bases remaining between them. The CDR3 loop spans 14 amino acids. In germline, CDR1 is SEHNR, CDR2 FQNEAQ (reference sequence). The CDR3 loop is CASSLGGSSTEAFF. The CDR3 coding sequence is TGTGCCAGCAGCTTAGGCGGGTCTAGCACTGAAGCTTTCTTT.

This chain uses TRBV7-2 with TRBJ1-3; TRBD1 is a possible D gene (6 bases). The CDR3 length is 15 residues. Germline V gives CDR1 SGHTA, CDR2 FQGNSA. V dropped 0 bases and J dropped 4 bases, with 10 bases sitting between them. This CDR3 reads CASSLARGGGNTIYF. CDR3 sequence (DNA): TGTGCCAGCAGCTTAGCGCGGGGGGGCGGAAACACCATATATTTT.

CDR3 sequence (DNA): TGTGCCAGCGGAGAACAGGCAGAGCCAGAAAAACTGTTTTTT. It translates to CASGEQAEPEKLFF. The rearrangement uses TRBV5-5 and TRBJ1-4; weak D call: TRBD1 (5 bases). Per germline, CDR1 SGHKS and CDR2 YYEKEE (reference sequence). The CDR3 runs 14 residues. Deletions cut 7 bases from V and 8 bases from J, with 18 bases between. Full variable domain (rest looked up from reference TRBV5-5 and TRBJ1-4): DAGVTQSPTHLIKTRGQQVTLRCSPISGHKSVSWYQQVLGQGPQFIFQYYEKEERGRGNFPDRFSARQFPNYSSELNVNALLLGDSALYLCASGEQAEPEKLFFGSGTQLSVL.

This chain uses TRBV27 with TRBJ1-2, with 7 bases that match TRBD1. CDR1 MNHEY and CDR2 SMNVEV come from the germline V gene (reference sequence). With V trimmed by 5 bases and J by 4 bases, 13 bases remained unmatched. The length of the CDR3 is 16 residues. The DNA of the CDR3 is TGTGCCAGCAGTCCGATTAGACCGGGACAGCCCTATGGCTACACCTTC. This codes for CASSPIRPGQPYGYTF.

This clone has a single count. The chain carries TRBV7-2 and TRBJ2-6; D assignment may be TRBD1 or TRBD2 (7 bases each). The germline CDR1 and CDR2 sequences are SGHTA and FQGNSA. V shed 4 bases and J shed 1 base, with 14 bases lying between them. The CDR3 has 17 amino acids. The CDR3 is CASSSNRGGSGANVLTF. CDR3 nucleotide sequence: TGTGCCAGCAGCTCGAACAGGGGAGGGTCTGGGGCCAACGTCCTGACTTTC.